This T cell receptor beta chain was documented in a study of T cells in narcolepsy. Study context: Patients with NT1 or NT2 and healthy control donors were enrolled.

Trimming took 5 bases from V and 1 from J; bases not matched to a gene: 7. Looked up from germline, CDR1 is LNHNV and CDR2 is YYDKDF (reference sequence). This CDR3 comprises 15 residues. The assay was immunoSEQ multiplex PCR, and TCRdb's table has in-frame clones only and misses some. The sample shows nearly 35,000 clones, roughly 86% of them seen only once. General study findings and limits: HCRT-specific and TRIB2-specific autoreactive clonotypes appeared among same-patient CSF and blood CD4+ clonotypes. Autoreactive clonotypes reportedly recurred in blood of same and different patients, not controls.

This clone was observed a handful of times. What it recognizes is unknown. This receptor was obtained from a human donor in good health. The sample was memory (CD45RA-) CD4+ T cells from blood. The chain combines TRBV15 with TRBJ2-5, with 7 positions matching TRBD1. CDR3 protein: CATSYEGQPQETQYF. The CDR3 DNA reads as TGTGCCACCAGCTACGAGGGACAGCCCCAAGAGACCCAGTACTTC.